Sequencing of this TCR beta chain was carried out in a study of blood T cell repertoires in COVID-19. Study details: The analysed material was cDNA or gDNA that came from T cells, B-cell-depleted T cells, or PBMCs.

Germline V gene data show CDR1 as SGHTA and CDR2 as FQGNSA. V dropped 3 bases and J dropped 12; count of bases not matched to a gene: 14. This CDR3 region has 15 residues. Profiled with immunoSEQ multiplex PCR; TCRdb holds only in-frame clones, not every one. The table shows around 500,000 clones, with roughly 88% occurring only once. This clone has only one observation. Clinical history reported by participants formed the basis on which cohorts were assigned. The sequenced material came from PBMCs or T cells enriched from blood (not recorded which). This receptor was obtained from a woman aged 40 to 49 who had recovered from COVID-19. This chain uses TRBV7-2 with TRBJ1-2; 9 bases line up with TRBD1. CDR3 residues: CASSFLDRGDDGDTF. The DNA of the CDR3 is TGTGCCAGCAGCTTCCTAGACAGGGGGGACGACGGTGACACCTTC. Combining the CDR3 with reference TRBV7-2 and TRBJ1-2 gives the whole variable domain GAGVSQSPSNKVTEKGKDVELRCDPISGHTALYWYRQSLGQGLEFLIYFQGNSAPDKSGLPSDRFSAERTGGSVSTLTIQRTQQEDSAVYLCASSFLDRGDDGDTFGSGTRLTVV.